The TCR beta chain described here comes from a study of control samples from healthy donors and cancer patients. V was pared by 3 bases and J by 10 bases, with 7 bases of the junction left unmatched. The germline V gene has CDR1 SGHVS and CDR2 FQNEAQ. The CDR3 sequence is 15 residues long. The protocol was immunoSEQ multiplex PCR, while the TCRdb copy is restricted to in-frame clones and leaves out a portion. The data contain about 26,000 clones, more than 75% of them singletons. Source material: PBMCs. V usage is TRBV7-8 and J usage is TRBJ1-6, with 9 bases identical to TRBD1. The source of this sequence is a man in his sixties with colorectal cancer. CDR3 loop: CASSFQQGAGSPLHF. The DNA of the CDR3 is TGTGCCAGCAGCTTCCAACAGGGGGCTGGGTCACCCCTCCACTTT.